This paragraph reports one T cell receptor beta chain. Its antigen is currently unknown. The data originate from a study of OX40 agonist ivuxolimab in advanced cancers. Overall study: Prior anti-PD-1, anti-PD-L1 or anti-CTLA-4 therapy was allowed; less than 45% had some. Partial responses were achieved by three patients: one hepatocellular carcinoma, two cutaneous melanoma. Study outcomes and limitations: Fewer expanded clones were found on average in CD4+ than in CD8+ T cells.

V lost 2 bases and J 7 bases, leaving 21 bases between the germline ends. This CDR3 has 16 residues. Germline lookup yields CDR1 SGDLS and CDR2 YYNGEE. The investigators sampled blood at baseline, at cycle 4 day 1, and at cycle 7 day 1. Sequenced by immunoSEQ multiplex PCR; TCRdb stores in-frame clones only, minus some. The sample has 65,000 to 85,000 clones, around 90% seen once. The sample here was CD4+ or CD8+ T cells sorted from blood, taken in a trial of the OX40 agonist ivuxolimab. J is TRBJ1-1 and V is TRBV9; no definite D call. The receptor was derived from an adult with an advanced solid tumor such as melanoma, head and neck, liver or kidney cancer. CDR3 DNA sequence: TGTGCCAGCAGCGTTAATCCCTCAAGAACCCCATATGAAGCTTTCTTT. This translates into CASSVNPSRTPYEAFF.